This T cell receptor beta chain was retrieved from a study of vaccination effects on CD4 cells after COVID-19. The V gene lost 5 bases and the J gene lost 1 base, with 15 bases spanning the gap. CDR3 length: 16 amino acids. CDR1 and CDR2 from the germline V gene are SGHVS and FQNEAQ. The study, taken as a whole, reports: After vaccination of healthy people, only 1 of 255 vaccine-induced clones cross-reacted with common cold coronaviruses.

Assay: immunoSEQ multiplex PCR; the TCRdb copy retains only in-frame clones and omits some. Among approximately 25,000 clones listed, over 60% were seen once. A word on this clone: What it recognizes is unknown.

Sequencing was preceded by expansion of antigen-specific CD4+ T cells with viral peptide pools in the ViraFEST assay. Following an approximately eleven-day culture, CD4+ T cells were purified. Each participant was given two doses of one vaccine (BNT162b2 or mRNA-1273). The researchers cultured approximately 2.1 million PBMC per well with 8 to 10 IU/ml IL-2 and around 9.5 ug/ml peptides. The sequencing here drew on CD4+ T cells from PBMCs cultured with SARS-CoV-2 spike peptides, taken after COVID-19 vaccination. The TCR originated in a human donor who received a COVID-19 vaccine. Some clones in this sample may be carry-over from other donors' samples. This chain links TRBV7-8 with TRBJ1-3, with D maybe TRBD1 (5 bases). CDR3 sequence (DNA): TGTGCCAGCAGCCTCCAACCACAGGATTCTGGAAACACCATATATTTT. It specifies CASSLQPQDSGNTIYF.